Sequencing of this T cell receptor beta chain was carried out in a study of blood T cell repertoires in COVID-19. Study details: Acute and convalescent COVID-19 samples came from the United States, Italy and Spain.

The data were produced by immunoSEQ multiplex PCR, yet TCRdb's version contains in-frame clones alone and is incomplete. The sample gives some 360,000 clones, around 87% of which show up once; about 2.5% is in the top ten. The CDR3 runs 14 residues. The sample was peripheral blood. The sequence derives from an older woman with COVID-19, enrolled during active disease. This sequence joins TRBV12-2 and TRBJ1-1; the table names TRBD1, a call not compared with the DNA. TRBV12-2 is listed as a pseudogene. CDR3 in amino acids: CASRLQGTGTEAFF. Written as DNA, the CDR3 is TGTGCAAGTCGCTTACAGGGAACTGGCACTGAAGCTTTCTTT.